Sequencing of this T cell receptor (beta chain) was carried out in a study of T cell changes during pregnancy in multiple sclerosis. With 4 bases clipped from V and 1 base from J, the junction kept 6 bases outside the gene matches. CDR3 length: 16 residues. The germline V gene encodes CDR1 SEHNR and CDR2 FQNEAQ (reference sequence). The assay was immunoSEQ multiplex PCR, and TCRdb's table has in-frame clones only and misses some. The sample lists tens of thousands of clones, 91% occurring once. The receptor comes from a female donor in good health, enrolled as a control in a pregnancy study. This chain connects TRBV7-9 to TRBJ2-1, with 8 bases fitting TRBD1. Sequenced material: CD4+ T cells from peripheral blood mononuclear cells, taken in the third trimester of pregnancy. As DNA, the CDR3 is TGTGCCAGCAGCTCGGACAGGGACTTTTCCTACAATGAGCAGTTCTTC. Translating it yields CASSSDRDFSYNEQFF.